This TCR beta chain was obtained from a study of OX40 agonist ivuxolimab in advanced cancers. Assay: immunoSEQ multiplex PCR; the TCRdb copy retains only in-frame clones and omits some. Altogether under 80,000 clones are present, about 93% being singletons, with the ten largest covering 0.32%. This CDR3 comprises 15 residues. CDR1 is LNHDA, CDR2 SQIVND, per germline (reference sequence). V was shortened by 3 bases and J by 0 bases, with 12 bases between the two germline ends. The sequences come from CD4+ or CD8+ T cells sorted from blood, collected in a trial of the OX40 agonist ivuxolimab. The receptor was isolated from an adult with an advanced solid tumor such as melanoma, head and neck, liver or kidney cancer. The chain has TRBV19 and TRBJ2-7; tentatively, D is TRBD1 or TRBD2 (5 bases each). The CDR3 protein is CASSISPGSSYEQYF. The CDR3 DNA follows: TGTGCCAGTAGTATTTCCCCAGGGAGCTCCTACGAGCAGTACTTC. The entire variable domain, with the rest obtained from reference TRBV19 and TRBJ2-7, is as follows: DGGITQSPKYLFRKEGQNVTLSCEQNLNHDAMYWYRQDPGQGLRLIYYSQIVNDFQKGDIAEGYSVSREKKESFPLTVTSAQKNPTAFYLCASSISPGSSYEQYFGPGTRLTVT.